Following are 14 T cell receptor beta chains from one sample sequenced in a study of blood T cell repertoires in COVID-19. TCRdb keeps only in-frame clones here, not all; method: immunoSEQ multiplex PCR. The top ten hold approximately 30% of the sample, which has 68,000 or so clones, 65% to 80% seen once. Sequencing used peripheral blood. These receptor sequences come from a human donor in a cohort sampled during active COVID-19.

The chain's CDR3 is CASSPSPEALAGGSYNEQFF. CDR3 DNA sequence: TGTGCCAGCAGCCCCTCACCCGAAGCACTAGCGGGAGGCTCCTACAATGAGCAGTTCTTC. The chain couples TRBV9 to TRBJ2-1; 12 nucleotides line up with TRBD2. Per germline, CDR1 SGDLS and CDR2 YYNGEE. J lost 0 bases, V lost 4 bases, and 14 bases had no gene match. The CDR3 covers 20 residues. Complete variable domain (other parts from reference TRBV9 and TRBJ2-1): DSGVTQTPKHLITATGQRVTLRCSPRSGDLSVYWYQQSLDQGLQFLIQYYNGEERAKGNILERFSAQQFPDLHSELNLSSLELGDSALYFCASSPSPEALAGGSYNEQFFGPGTRLTVL.

The chain recombines TRBV27 with TRBJ1-1; D might be TRBD1 (6 bases). The germline CDR1 and CDR2 sequences are MNHEY and SMNVEV (reference sequence). Trimming took off 3 bases at V and 4 bases at J, with 12 bases between the two ends. This CDR3 comprises 14 residues. CDR3: CASSFRRGGTEAFF. The CDR3, as DNA: TGTGCCAGCAGTTTCCGCAGGGGTGGCACTGAAGCTTTCTTT.

This clone was counted once. The rearrangement joins TRBV7-2 to TRBJ1-4, with D hard to call. Germline V lookup: CDR1 SGHTA, CDR2 FQGNSA. The length of the CDR3 is 18 residues. The V end lost 1 base, the J end lost 8 bases, and 23 bases lay between the germline ends. The CDR3 region has the DNA TGTGCCAGCAGCTTAGACAGCTACGACTACGTGGGCCTAGAAAAACTGTTTTTT. Protein: CASSLDSYDYVGLEKLFF.

The V and J genes are TRBV11-2 and TRBJ2-2; the match to TRBD1 covers 9 bases. V dropped 4 bases and J dropped 4; count of bases not matched to a gene: 4. Germline V lookup: CDR1 SGHAT, CDR2 FQNNGV. This CDR3 is built from 15 residues. CDR3 in DNA: TGTGCCAGCAGCTCCCGGGACAGGGCCACCGGGGAGCTGTTTTTT. This translates into CASSSRDRATGELFF.

V usage is TRBV3-1 (or the pseudogene TRBV3-2) and J usage is TRBJ2-4; 16 nucleotides line up with TRBD2. The CDR3 runs 17 residues. The V segment lost 4 bases and the J segment 7 bases; nucleotides outside the gene matches: 7. Germline loops: CDR1 LGHDT, CDR2 YNNKEL (reference sequence). CDR3 in DNA: TGTGCCAGCAGCCCAGGGACTAGCGGGAGGGCCTGGAACATTCAGTACTTC. It yields the protein CASSPGTSGRAWNIQYF.

The chain recombines TRBV7-2 with TRBJ1-3; D perhaps matches TRBD1 (5 bases). CDR1 SGHTA and CDR2 FQGNSA come from the germline V gene. Trimming cost V 2 bases and J 4 bases, with 12 bases left between them. There are 15 residues in the CDR3. The CDR3 nucleotides are TGTGCCAGCAGCTTAAACAGGTTGGAAGGAAACACCATATATTTT. Translating gives CASSLNRLEGNTIYF.

The chain joins TRBV25-1 to TRBJ2-2; 9 bases are shared with TRBD1. V lost 3 bases and J lost 8; bases outside the gene matches: 10. Germline CDR1 and CDR2: MGHDK and SYGVNS. This CDR3 is 16 amino acids long. CDR3 sequence: CASSDPGTGKGGELFF. The CDR3 DNA is TGTGCCAGCAGTGACCCCGGGACAGGGAAGGGGGGGGAGCTGTTTTTT.

This clone was counted between two and nine times. This chain's CDR3 is CASSDPGGPFHNEQFF. As DNA, the CDR3 is TGTGCCAGCAGCGACCCGGGGGGTCCGTTCCACAATGAGCAGTTCTTC. The J gene is TRBJ2-1, the V gene TRBV5-4, with TRBD2 matching 7 bases. The V and J ends lost 4 bases and 5 bases, in that order; junction bases with no gene match: 12. The germline CDR1 and CDR2 sequences are SGHNT and YYREEE (reference sequence). This CDR3 region has 16 residues.

The chain recombines TRBV7-2 with TRBJ2-7; 10 positions match TRBD2. The CDR3 sequence is 18 residues long. Losses at the gene ends were 1 base for V and 0 bases for J; bases not matched to a gene: 9. In germline, CDR1 is SGHTA, CDR2 FQGNSA. The CDR3 bases are TGTGCCAGCAGCTTAGGACCTAGCGGGGGACCTAGCTCCTACGAGCAGTACTTC. Translated: CASSLGPSGGPSSYEQYF.

This sequence joins TRBV5-1 and TRBJ2-2; TRBD2 agrees at 8 bases. This CDR3 is 15 amino acids long. V was clipped by 1 base and J by 5 bases; unmatched bases: 4. In germline, CDR1 is SGHRS, CDR2 YFSETQ. The CDR3 loop reads CASSLSVAGTGELFF. The CDR3 DNA reads as TGCGCCAGCAGCTTGTCGGTAGCGGGGACCGGGGAGCTGTTTTTT.

This clone occurred a few times. The chain joins TRBV5-1 to TRBJ2-7; D is possibly TRBD2 (6 bases). The CDR3 runs 14 residues. Trimming stripped 5 bases from V and 7 bases from J, with 19 bases between. Germline-derived CDR1 and CDR2 are SGHRS and YFSETQ. The CDR3 sequence is CASRSGAGREEQYF. DNA of the CDR3: TGCGCCAGCAGGAGTGGCGCGGGAAGAGAAGAGCAGTACTTC. Using reference TRBV5-1 and TRBJ2-7 for the parts outside the CDR3, the full variable domain is KAGVTQTPRYLIKTRGQQVTLSCSPISGHRSVSWYQQTPGQGLQFLFEYFSETQRNKGNFPGRFSGRQFSNSRSEMNVSTLELGDSALYLCASRSGAGREEQYFGPGTRLTVT.

This clone was seen only a few times. The chain employs TRBV4-3 and TRBJ2-3; perhaps TRBD1 as D (6 bases). CDR3 length: 17 amino acids. The V end was cut by 0 bases, the J end by 4 bases, with 17 bases between. Germline V gene lookup returns CDR1 LGHNA and CDR2 YSLEER. Here the CDR3 reads CASSQDPQGSLSDTQYF. CDR3 DNA sequence: TGCGCCAGCAGCCAAGACCCGCAGGGGAGTTTGTCAGATACGCAGTATTTT.

V and J are TRBV29-1 and TRBJ2-7; 7 bases fit TRBD1. V trimming: 2 bases; J trimming: 4 bases; junction bases outside the gene matches: 2. This CDR3 region has 12 residues. CDR1 SQVTM and CDR2 ANQGSEA come from the germline V gene. DNA of the CDR3: TGCAGCGTTGAAAAGGGGGCTTACGAGCAGTACTTC. Protein: CSVEKGAYEQYF.

This clone came up once. The gene calls are TRBV27 and TRBJ2-1, with 11 nucleotides matching TRBD2. The ends lost 6 bases at V and 1 base at J; junction bases unmatched: 11. CDR3 size: 18 residues. Germline V gives CDR1 MNHEY, CDR2 SMNVEV (reference sequence). CDR3 sequence (DNA): TGTGCCAGCAGCCAAAGACCAGGACTAGCGGGTTCCTACAATGAGCAGTTCTTC. Amino acids: CASSQRPGLAGSYNEQFF.